The rows below give T cell receptor beta chains drawn from one sample of a study of cytomegalovirus exposure and HLA in healthy donors. Profiled with immunoSEQ multiplex PCR; TCRdb holds only in-frame clones, not every one. This sample has about 110,000 clones, with around three quarters found just once. Sequencing input: PBMCs. The receptors come from a woman aged 25-40 years in good health and CMV-seronegative. CDR3s include the opening cysteine and the closing phenylalanine or tryptophan. Fields, in order: J gene, V gene, clone size, CDR3 protein. Clone size is not always given. Where it is, it says once, few, many or a class for expanded clones.

j_gene: TRBJ1-1
v_gene: TRBV28
abundance: -
CDR3aa: CASTTGNTEAFF

j_gene: TRBJ1-1
v_gene: TRBV2
abundance: few
CDR3aa: CASSVDRTDGEAFF

j_gene: TRBJ2-5
v_gene: TRBV11-2
abundance: -
CDR3aa: CASSLDRASGRQETQYF

j_gene: TRBJ2-7
v_gene: TRBV7-9
abundance: -
CDR3aa: CASSQGGGAEQYF

j_gene: TRBJ1-5
v_gene: TRBV28
abundance: -
CDR3aa: CASSHQGARQPQHF

j_gene: TRBJ2-7
v_gene: TRBV4-2
abundance: few
CDR3aa: CASSQDYRGLYEQYF

j_gene: TRBJ2-1
v_gene: TRBV7-9
abundance: -
CDR3aa: CASSLASGGPDYNEQFF

j_gene: TRBJ2-1
v_gene: TRBV29-1
abundance: once
CDR3aa: CSGSEGQGPYNEQFF

j_gene: TRBJ2-1
v_gene: TRBV29-1
abundance: -
CDR3aa: CSVELAGGEQFF

j_gene: TRBJ2-3
v_gene: TRBV6-1
abundance: -
CDR3aa: CASSEAQQGADTQYF

j_gene: TRBJ1-1
v_gene: TRBV28
abundance: -
CDR3aa: CASSLLFGGNTEAFF

j_gene: TRBJ1-3
v_gene: TRBV4-3
abundance: -
CDR3aa: CASSQASGNTIYF

j_gene: TRBJ2-6
v_gene: TRBV28
abundance: -
CDR3aa: CASSLPGASSGANVLTF

j_gene: TRBJ1-1
v_gene: TRBV29-1
abundance: -
CDR3aa: CSVQQGTEAFF

j_gene: TRBJ1-1
v_gene: TRBV7-6
abundance: -
CDR3aa: CASSPGARAGEAFF

j_gene: TRBJ2-1
v_gene: TRBV5-4
abundance: -
CDR3aa: CASSLGGRGSYNEQFF

j_gene: TRBJ2-1
v_gene: TRBV13
abundance: -
CDR3aa: CASSLFLANEQFF

j_gene: TRBJ1-2
v_gene: TRBV7-9
abundance: -
CDR3aa: CASSPAGQDGYTF

j_gene: TRBJ2-7
v_gene: TRBV5-1
abundance: -
CDR3aa: CASSFGAIAGVYEQYF

j_gene: TRBJ1-2
v_gene: TRBV27
abundance: few
CDR3aa: CATSWGREDYGYTF

j_gene: TRBJ2-4
v_gene: TRBV28
abundance: -
CDR3aa: CASRGRQGASRNIQYF

j_gene: TRBJ1-2
v_gene: TRBV5-4
abundance: -
CDR3aa: CASSFQGGYTF

j_gene: TRBJ2-3
v_gene: TRBV28
abundance: -
CDR3aa: CASSPIGTSGRADTQYF

j_gene: TRBJ2-7
v_gene: TRBV6-1
abundance: -
CDR3aa: CASSEAYLSYEQYF

j_gene: TRBJ1-5
v_gene: TRBV5-6
abundance: once
CDR3aa: CASSAGDNQPQHF

j_gene: TRBJ1-4
v_gene: TRBV19
abundance: -
CDR3aa: CASSITGPANEKLFF

j_gene: TRBJ2-3
v_gene: TRBV28
abundance: few
CDR3aa: CASISLAGSVDTQYF

j_gene: TRBJ1-1
v_gene: TRBV30
abundance: few
CDR3aa: CAGTYRGRVGTEAFF

j_gene: TRBJ2-7
v_gene: TRBV5-4
abundance: -
CDR3aa: CASSSTSGSTHEQYF

j_gene: TRBJ2-4
v_gene: TRBV6-5
abundance: -
CDR3aa: CASSQDGRRNIQYF

j_gene: TRBJ1-2
v_gene: TRBV6-5
abundance: -
CDR3aa: CASSYSRAANCGYTF

j_gene: TRBJ1-1
v_gene: TRBV28
abundance: -
CDR3aa: CASRIRGEGGYTEAFF

j_gene: TRBJ2-7
v_gene: TRBV4-2
abundance: once
CDR3aa: CASSQTSDRGSYEQYF

j_gene: TRBJ2-7
v_gene: TRBV19
abundance: few
CDR3aa: CASSDRGLYEQYF

j_gene: TRBJ2-4
v_gene: TRBV5-4
abundance: -
CDR3aa: CASSWGTSGSNIQYF

j_gene: TRBJ2-1
v_gene: TRBV30
abundance: -
CDR3aa: CAWRLRGGSRNEQFF

j_gene: TRBJ2-6
v_gene: TRBV2
abundance: -
CDR3aa: CASRNTGAGANVLTF

j_gene: TRBJ1-5
v_gene: TRBV28
abundance: -
CDR3aa: CASSLQQGSQPQHF

j_gene: TRBJ1-1
v_gene: TRBV18
abundance: -
CDR3aa: CASSPLGQGLTEAFF

j_gene: TRBJ2-1
v_gene: TRBV4-3
abundance: -
CDR3aa: CASSQVRRGNEQFF

j_gene: TRBJ2-7
v_gene: TRBV28
abundance: few
CDR3aa: CASSFVDRAYEQYF

j_gene: TRBJ2-5
v_gene: TRBV10-3
abundance: once
CDR3aa: CATEDLAQETQYF

j_gene: TRBJ1-1
v_gene: TRBV28
abundance: -
CDR3aa: CASSSGSNTEAFF

j_gene: TRBJ1-1
v_gene: TRBV4-2
abundance: -
CDR3aa: CASSRQGEQSAFF

j_gene: TRBJ2-3
v_gene: TRBV6-1
abundance: few
CDR3aa: CASSETRTRADTQYF

j_gene: TRBJ1-3
v_gene: TRBV6-1
abundance: -
CDR3aa: CASSEAGGNTIYF

j_gene: TRBJ2-5
v_gene: TRBV5-1
abundance: -
CDR3aa: CASGTGQGQETQYF

j_gene: TRBJ1-5
v_gene: TRBV4-2
abundance: -
CDR3aa: CASSNRDTDQPQHF

j_gene: TRBJ1-1
v_gene: TRBV2
abundance: few
CDR3aa: CASASLAGAWGEAFF

j_gene: TRBJ1-2
v_gene: TRBV6-6
abundance: -
CDR3aa: CASTSSNYGYTF